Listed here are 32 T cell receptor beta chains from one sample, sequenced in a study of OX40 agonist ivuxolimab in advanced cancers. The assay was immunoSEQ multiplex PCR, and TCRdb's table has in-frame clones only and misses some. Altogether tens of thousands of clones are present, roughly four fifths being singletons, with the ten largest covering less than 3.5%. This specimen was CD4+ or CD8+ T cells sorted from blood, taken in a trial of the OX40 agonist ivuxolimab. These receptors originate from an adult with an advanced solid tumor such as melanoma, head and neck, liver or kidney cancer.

Written as DNA, the CDR3 is TGTGCCAGCAGCCCCCCAGGCAATGAGCAGTTCTTC. Encoded protein: CASSPPGNEQFF. V gene TRBV7-9 combines with J gene TRBJ2-1; no firm D call. This CDR3 is 12 amino acids long. The V end was cut by 5 bases, the J end by 6 bases, with 8 bases between. The V gene's germline CDR1 is SEHNR and CDR2 FQNEAQ (reference sequence). The complete variable domain, with remaining parts taken from reference TRBV7-9 and TRBJ2-1, reads DTGVSQNPRHKITKRGQNVTFRCDPISEHNRLYWYRQTLGQGPEFLTYFQNEAQLEKSRLLSDRFSAERPKGSFSTLEIQRTEQGDSAMYLCASSPPGNEQFFGPGTRLTVL.

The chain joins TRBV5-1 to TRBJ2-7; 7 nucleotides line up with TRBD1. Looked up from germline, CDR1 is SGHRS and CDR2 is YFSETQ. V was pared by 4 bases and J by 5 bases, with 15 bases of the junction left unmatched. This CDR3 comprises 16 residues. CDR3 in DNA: TGCGCCAGCAGCCTGGGGGATACAGGGGTAGGTAACGAGCAGTACTTC. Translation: CASSLGDTGVGNEQYF. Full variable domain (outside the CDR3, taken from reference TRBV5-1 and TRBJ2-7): KAGVTQTPRYLIKTRGQQVTLSCSPISGHRSVSWYQQTPGQGLQFLFEYFSETQRNKGNFPGRFSGRQFSNSRSEMNVSTLELGDSALYLCASSLGDTGVGNEQYFGPGTRLTVT.

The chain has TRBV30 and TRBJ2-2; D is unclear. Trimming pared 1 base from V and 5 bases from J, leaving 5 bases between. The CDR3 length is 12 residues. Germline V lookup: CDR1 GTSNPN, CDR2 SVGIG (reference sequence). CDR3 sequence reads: CAWSAGTGELFF. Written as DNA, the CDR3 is TGTGCCTGGAGTGCAGGTACCGGGGAGCTGTTTTTT.

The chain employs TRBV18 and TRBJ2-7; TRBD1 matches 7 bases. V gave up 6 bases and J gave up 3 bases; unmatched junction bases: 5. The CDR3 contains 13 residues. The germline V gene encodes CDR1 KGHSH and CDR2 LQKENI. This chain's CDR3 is CASSLGQNYEQYF. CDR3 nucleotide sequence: TGTGCCAGCTCCTTGGGACAGAACTACGAGCAGTACTTC. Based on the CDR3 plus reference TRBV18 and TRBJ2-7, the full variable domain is NAGVMQNPRHLVRRRGQEARLRCSPMKGHSHVYWYRQLPEEGLKFMVYLQKENIIDESGMPKERFSAEFPKEGPSILRIQQVVRGDSAAYFCASSLGQNYEQYFGPGTRLTVT.

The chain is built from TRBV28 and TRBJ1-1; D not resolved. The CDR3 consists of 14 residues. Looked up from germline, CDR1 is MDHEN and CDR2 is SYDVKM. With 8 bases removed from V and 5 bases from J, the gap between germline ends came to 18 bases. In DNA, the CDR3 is TGTGCCAGCGCGCCGGGGAATCTGAGGACTGAAGCTTTCTTT. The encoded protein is CASAPGNLRTEAFF.

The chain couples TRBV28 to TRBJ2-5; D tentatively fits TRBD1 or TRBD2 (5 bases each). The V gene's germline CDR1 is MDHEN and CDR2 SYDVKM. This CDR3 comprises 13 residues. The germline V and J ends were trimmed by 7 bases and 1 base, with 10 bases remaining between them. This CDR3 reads CASMPGTQETQYF. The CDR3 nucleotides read TGTGCCAGCATGCCCGGGACCCAAGAGACCCAGTACTTC.

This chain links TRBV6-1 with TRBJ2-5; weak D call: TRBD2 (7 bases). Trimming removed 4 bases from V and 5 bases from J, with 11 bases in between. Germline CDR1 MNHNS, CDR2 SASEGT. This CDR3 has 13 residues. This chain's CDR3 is CASSGGGGETQYF. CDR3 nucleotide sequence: TGTGCCAGCAGTGGGGGGGGCGGGGAGACCCAGTACTTC.

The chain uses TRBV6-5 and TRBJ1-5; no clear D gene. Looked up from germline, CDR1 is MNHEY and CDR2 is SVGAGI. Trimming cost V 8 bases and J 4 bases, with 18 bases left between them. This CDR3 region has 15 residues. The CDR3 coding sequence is TGTGCCAGCCTCTATGGCGGCAGTCCGAATCAGCCCCAGCATTTT. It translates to CASLYGGSPNQPQHF.

The CDR3 protein is CASSPGQANAELFF. The CDR3 DNA sequence: TGTGCCAGCTCACCGGGGCAAGCTAATGCTGAACTGTTTTTT. The J gene is TRBJ1-4, the V gene TRBV18; tentative D call: TRBD1 (5 bases). Germline loops: CDR1 KGHSH, CDR2 LQKENI. Trimming took off 3 bases at V and 12 bases at J, with 17 bases between the two ends. The CDR3 consists of 14 residues.

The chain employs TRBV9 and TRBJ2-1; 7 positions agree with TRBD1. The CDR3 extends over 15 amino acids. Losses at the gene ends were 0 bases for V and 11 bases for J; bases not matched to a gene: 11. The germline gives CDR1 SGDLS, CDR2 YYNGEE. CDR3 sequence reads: CASSVGQGTRGKQFF. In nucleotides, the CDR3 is TGTGCCAGCAGCGTAGGACAGGGTACTAGGGGCAAGCAGTTCTTC.

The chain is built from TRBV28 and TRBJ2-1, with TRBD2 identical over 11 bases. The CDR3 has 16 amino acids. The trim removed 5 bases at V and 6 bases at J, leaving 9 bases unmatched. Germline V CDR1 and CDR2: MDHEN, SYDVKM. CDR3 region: CASSRFSGGAPNEQFF. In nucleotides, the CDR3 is TGTGCCAGCAGTCGCTTTAGCGGGGGGGCCCCCAATGAGCAGTTCTTC.

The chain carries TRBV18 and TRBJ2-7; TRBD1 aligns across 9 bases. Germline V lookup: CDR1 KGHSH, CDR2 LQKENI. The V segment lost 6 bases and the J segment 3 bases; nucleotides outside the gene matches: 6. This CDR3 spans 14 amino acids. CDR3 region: CASSLRGQGYEQYF. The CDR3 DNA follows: TGTGCCAGCTCTCTACGGGGACAGGGCTACGAGCAGTACTTC.

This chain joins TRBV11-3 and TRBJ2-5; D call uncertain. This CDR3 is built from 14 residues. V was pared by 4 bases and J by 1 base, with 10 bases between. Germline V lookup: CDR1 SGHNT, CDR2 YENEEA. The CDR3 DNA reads TGTGCCAGCAGCTCTTACTTAGGCCAAGAGACCCAGTACTTC. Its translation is CASSSYLGQETQYF.

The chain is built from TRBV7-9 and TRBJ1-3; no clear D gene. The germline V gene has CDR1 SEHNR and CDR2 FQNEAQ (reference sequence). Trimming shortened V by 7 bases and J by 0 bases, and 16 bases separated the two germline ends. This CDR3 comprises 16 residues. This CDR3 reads CASTHWRPFSGNTIYF. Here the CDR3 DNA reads TGTGCCAGCACTCACTGGCGGCCCTTCTCTGGAAACACCATATATTTT.

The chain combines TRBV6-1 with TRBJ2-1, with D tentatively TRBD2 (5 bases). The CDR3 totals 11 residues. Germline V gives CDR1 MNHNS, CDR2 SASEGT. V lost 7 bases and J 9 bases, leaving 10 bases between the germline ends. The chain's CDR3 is CASTRSGEQFF. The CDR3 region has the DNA TGTGCCAGCACCAGAAGCGGTGAGCAGTTCTTC.

The CDR3 loop is CASSGSSYGYTF. CDR3 nucleotide sequence: TGTGCCAGCAGTGGATCGTCGTATGGCTACACCTTC. V and J are TRBV6-1 and TRBJ1-2; D unclear. V gave up 4 bases and J gave up 5 bases, with 8 bases separating them. This CDR3 contains 12 residues. Looked up from germline, CDR1 is MNHNS and CDR2 is SASEGT.

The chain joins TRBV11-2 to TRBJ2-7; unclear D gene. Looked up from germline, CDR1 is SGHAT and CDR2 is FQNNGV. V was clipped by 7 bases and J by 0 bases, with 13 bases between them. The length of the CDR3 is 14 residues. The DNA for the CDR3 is TGTGCCAGCACCGGAGCCCCCAGCTCCTACGAGCAGTACTTC. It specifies CASTGAPSSYEQYF.

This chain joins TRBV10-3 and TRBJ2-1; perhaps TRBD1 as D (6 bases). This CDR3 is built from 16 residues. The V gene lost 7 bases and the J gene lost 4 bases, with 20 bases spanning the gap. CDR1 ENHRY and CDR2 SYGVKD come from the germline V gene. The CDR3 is CAIKRDQGFLYNEQFF. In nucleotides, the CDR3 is TGTGCCATCAAACGGGATCAGGGGTTCCTTTACAATGAGCAGTTCTTC.

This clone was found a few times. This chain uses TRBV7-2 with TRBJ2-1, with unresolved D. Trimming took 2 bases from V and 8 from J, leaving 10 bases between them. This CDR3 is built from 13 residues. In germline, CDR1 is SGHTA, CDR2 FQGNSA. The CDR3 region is CASSLPLMDEQFF. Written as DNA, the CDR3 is TGTGCCAGCAGCTTACCCCTTATGGATGAGCAGTTCTTC. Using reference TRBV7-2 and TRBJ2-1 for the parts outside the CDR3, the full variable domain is GAGVSQSPSNKVTEKGKDVELRCDPISGHTALYWYRQSLGQGLEFLIYFQGNSAPDKSGLPSDRFSAERTGGSVSTLTIQRTQQEDSAVYLCASSLPLMDEQFFGPGTRLTVL.

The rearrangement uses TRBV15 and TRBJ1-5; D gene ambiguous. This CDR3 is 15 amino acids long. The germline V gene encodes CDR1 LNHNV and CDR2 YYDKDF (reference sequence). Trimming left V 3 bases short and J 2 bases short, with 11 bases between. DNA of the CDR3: TGTGCCACCAGCAGTGACTATTGGGGCAATCAGCCCCAGCATTTT. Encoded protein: CATSSDYWGNQPQHF.

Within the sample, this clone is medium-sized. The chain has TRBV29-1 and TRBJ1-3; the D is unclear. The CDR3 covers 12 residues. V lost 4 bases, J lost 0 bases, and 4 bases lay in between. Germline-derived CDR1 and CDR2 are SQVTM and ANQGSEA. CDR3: CSVGRSGNTIYF. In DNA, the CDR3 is TGCAGCGTTGGTCGCTCTGGAAACACCATATATTTT.

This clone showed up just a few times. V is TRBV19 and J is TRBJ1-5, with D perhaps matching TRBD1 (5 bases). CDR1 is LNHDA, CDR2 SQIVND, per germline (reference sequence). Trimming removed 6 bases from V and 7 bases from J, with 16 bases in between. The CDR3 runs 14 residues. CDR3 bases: TGTGCCAGTAGGGACACCTACGATTTCCAGCCCCAGCATTTT. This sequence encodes CASRDTYDFQPQHF.

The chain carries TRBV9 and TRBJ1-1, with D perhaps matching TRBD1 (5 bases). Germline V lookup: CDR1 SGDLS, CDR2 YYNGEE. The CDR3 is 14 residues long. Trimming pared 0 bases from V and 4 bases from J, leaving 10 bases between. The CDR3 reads CASSVGYGGTEAFF. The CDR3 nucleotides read TGTGCCAGCAGCGTAGGGTACGGGGGCACTGAAGCTTTCTTT.

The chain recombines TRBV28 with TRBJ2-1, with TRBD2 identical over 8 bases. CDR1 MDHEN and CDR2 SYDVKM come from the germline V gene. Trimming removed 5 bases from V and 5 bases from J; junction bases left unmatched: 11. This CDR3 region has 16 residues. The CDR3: CASSPPGGRRDNEQFF. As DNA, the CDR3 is TGTGCCAGCAGTCCTCCGGGGGGGCGCCGGGACAATGAGCAGTTCTTC.

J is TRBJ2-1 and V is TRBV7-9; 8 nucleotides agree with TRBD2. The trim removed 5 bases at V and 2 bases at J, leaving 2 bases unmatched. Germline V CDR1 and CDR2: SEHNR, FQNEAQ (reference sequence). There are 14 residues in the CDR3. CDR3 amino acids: CASSPGLAYNEQFF. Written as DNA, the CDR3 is TGTGCCAGCAGCCCGGGACTAGCCTACAATGAGCAGTTCTTC. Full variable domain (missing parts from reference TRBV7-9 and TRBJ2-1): DTGVSQNPRHKITKRGQNVTFRCDPISEHNRLYWYRQTLGQGPEFLTYFQNEAQLEKSRLLSDRFSAERPKGSFSTLEIQRTEQGDSAMYLCASSPGLAYNEQFFGPGTRLTVL.

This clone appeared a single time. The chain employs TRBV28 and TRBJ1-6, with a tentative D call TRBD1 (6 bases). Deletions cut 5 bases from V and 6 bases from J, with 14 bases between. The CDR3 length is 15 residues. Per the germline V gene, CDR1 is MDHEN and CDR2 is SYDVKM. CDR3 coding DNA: TGTGCCAGCAGTCCGAGTGGGGGCACTAATTCACCCCTCCACTTT. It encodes CASSPSGGTNSPLHF. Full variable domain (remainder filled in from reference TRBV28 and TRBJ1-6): DVKVTQSSRYLVKRTGEKVFLECVQDMDHENMFWYRQDPGLGLRLIYFSYDVKMKEKGDIPEGYSVSREKKERFSLILESASTNQTSMYLCASSPSGGTNSPLHFGNGTRLTVT.

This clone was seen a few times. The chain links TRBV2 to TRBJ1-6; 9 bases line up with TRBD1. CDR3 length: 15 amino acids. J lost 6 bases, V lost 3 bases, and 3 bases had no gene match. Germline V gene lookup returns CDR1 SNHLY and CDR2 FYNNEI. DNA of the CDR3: TGTGCCAGCAGTGACACGGGACAGGGTAATTCACCCCTCCACTTT. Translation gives CASSDTGQGNSPLHF. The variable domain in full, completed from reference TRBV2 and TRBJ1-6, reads EPEVTQTPSHQVTQMGQEVILRCVPISNHLYFYWYRQILGQKVEFLVSFYNNEISEKSEIFDDQFSVERPDGSNFTLKIRSTKLEDSAMYFCASSDTGQGNSPLHFGNGTRLTVT.

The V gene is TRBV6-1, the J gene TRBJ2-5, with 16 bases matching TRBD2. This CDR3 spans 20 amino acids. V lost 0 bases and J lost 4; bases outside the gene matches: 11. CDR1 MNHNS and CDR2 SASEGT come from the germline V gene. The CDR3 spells CASSEAPGLAGGPKRETQYF. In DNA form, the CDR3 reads TGTGCCAGCAGTGAAGCGCCGGGACTAGCGGGGGGGCCGAAGCGAGAGACCCAGTACTTC.

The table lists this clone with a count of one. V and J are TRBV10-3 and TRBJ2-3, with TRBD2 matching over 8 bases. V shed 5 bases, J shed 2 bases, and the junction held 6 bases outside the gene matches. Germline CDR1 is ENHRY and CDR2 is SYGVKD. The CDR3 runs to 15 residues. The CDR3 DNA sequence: TGTGCCATCAGTCTATCTAGCGGGTTCACAGATACGCAGTATTTT. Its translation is CAISLSSGFTDTQYF.

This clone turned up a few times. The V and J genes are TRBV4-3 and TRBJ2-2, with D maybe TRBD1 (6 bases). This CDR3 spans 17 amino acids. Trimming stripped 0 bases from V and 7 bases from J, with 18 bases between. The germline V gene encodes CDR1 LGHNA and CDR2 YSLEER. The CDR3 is CASSQEHQGTVGGELFF. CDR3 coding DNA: TGCGCCAGCAGCCAAGAACACCAGGGGACGGTTGGCGGGGAGCTGTTTTTT.

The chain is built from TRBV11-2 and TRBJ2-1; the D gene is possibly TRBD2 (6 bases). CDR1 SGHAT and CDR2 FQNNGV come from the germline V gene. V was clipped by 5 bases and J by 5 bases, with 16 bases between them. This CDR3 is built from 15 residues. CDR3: CASSTRGVLDNEQFF. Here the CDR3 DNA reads TGTGCCAGCAGCACCCGCGGGGTACTGGACAATGAGCAGTTCTTC.

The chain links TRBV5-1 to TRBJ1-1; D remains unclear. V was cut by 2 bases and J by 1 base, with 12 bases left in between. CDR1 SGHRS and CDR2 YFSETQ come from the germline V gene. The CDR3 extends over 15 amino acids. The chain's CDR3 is CASSFRTGGNTEAFF. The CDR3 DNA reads TGCGCCAGCAGCTTTCGGACCGGCGGGAACACTGAAGCTTTCTTT. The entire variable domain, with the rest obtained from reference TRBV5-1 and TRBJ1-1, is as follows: KAGVTQTPRYLIKTRGQQVTLSCSPISGHRSVSWYQQTPGQGLQFLFEYFSETQRNKGNFPGRFSGRQFSNSRSEMNVSTLELGDSALYLCASSFRTGGNTEAFFGQGTRLTVV.